Listed here are 3 T cell receptor beta chains from one sample, sequenced in a study of human thymus T cells. The protocol was immunoSEQ multiplex PCR, while the TCRdb copy is restricted to in-frame clones and leaves out a portion. The sample lists tens of thousands of clones; around 94% were seen once. The sample consisted of blood. The receptors were gathered from a boy under two years old with a congenital heart defect but otherwise immunologically healthy.

The V gene is TRBV7-9, the J gene TRBJ2-2; 10 bases line up with TRBD1. The CDR3 is 16 amino acids. Germline-derived CDR1 and CDR2 are SEHNR and FQNEAQ (reference sequence). V shed 4 bases and J 1 base; nucleotides not matched to a gene: 3. CDR3 amino acids: CASSSGTGVNTGELFF. CDR3 sequence (DNA): TGTGCCAGCAGCTCCGGGACAGGGGTGAACACCGGGGAGCTGTTTTTT.

CDR3 DNA sequence: TGTGCTAGTGGTTTGACAGGGGGCGCAGATACGCAGTATTTT. This codes for CASGLTGGADTQYF. The V and J genes are TRBV12-5 and TRBJ2-3, with TRBD1 identical over 9 bases. Germline loops: CDR1 LGHNT, CDR2 FRNRAP. J was trimmed by 4 bases and V by 2 bases; bases with no gene match: 1. CDR3 length: 14 amino acids.

This clone was observed a handful of times. The chain is built from TRBV6-1 and TRBJ2-7; TRBD1 is a possible D gene (6 bases). The CDR3 has 14 residues. Germline assignment: CDR1 MNHNS and CDR2 SASEGT. V lost 9 bases and J lost 3, with 18 bases in between. The CDR3 here is CASLDLLGGYEQYF. In DNA, the CDR3 is TGTGCCAGTTTGGACCTGCTAGGGGGCTACGAGCAGTACTTC.